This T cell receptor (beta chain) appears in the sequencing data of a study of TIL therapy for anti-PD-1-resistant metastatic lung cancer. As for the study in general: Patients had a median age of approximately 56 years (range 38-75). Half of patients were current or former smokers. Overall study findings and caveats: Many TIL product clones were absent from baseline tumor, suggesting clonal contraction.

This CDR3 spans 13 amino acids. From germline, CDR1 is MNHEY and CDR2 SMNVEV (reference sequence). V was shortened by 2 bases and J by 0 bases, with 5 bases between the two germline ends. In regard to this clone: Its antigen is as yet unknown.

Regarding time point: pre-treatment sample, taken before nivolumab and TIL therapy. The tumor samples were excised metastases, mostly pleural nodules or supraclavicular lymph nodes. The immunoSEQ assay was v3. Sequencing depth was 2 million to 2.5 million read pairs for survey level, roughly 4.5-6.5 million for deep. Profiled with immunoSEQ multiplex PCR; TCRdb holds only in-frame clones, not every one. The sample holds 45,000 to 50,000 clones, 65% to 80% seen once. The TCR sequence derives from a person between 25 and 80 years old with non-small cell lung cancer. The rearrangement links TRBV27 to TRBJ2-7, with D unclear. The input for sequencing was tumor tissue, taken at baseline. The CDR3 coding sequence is TGTGCCAGCAGTTTAACGGTCTCCTACGAGCAGTACTTC. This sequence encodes CASSLTVSYEQYF.